This T cell receptor beta chain was found in a study of PD-1 blockade in classical Hodgkin lymphoma. Findings and caveats of the study: Complete responders' diversity at baseline resembled that of newly diagnosed patients.

Only one count was recorded for this clone. Its antigen remains unknown. Every single patient, without exception, relapsed after autologous stem cell transplantation, and brentuximab vedotin exposure varied. CDR1 is SNHLY and CDR2 is FYNNEI in the germline V gene. V was shortened by 5 bases and J by 7 bases, with 14 bases between the two germline ends. CDR3 size: 13 residues. This table comes from immunoSEQ multiplex PCR, and its TCRdb copy is limited to in-frame clones, with some not included. The sample lists 90,000 to 120,000 clones; 89% were seen once. The V gene is TRBV2, the J gene TRBJ2-5; unclear D gene. Here the sequenced sample was peripheral blood mononuclear cells (PBMCs), taken before the second cycle of nivolumab. This clonotype was obtained from a human donor with classical Hodgkin lymphoma. The CDR3 DNA sequence: TGTGCCAGCAGTCCCCCAGGCGTACTGACCCAGTACTTC. Protein: CASSPPGVLTQYF.